This T cell receptor beta chain was captured in a study of regulatory T cells in long-lasting Graves disease. This sample's time point: persistent/refractory GD, antithyroid drugs over 5 years with positive TRAb. TCR sequences were obtained from RNA taken from PBMCs. Those enrolled as patients came out of an endocrinology department in Xi'an, China. Findings of the study overall: Researchers reported studying only peripheral blood, not thyroid tissue. New patients shared 750 to 1,000 public clonotypes, and persistent patients shared more, with fewer than 3,500.

Germline V gene data show CDR1 as SGHNT and CDR2 as YENEEA. The CDR3 runs 14 residues. iRepertoire HTBI primers and Arm-PCR of CDR3 regions built TCR beta libraries. TCRdb reanalysed the multiplex PCR reads using MiXCR and keeps one entry per CDR3 protein. Among over 650,000 distinct CDR3 sequences listed, around 30% were seen once. On this clonotype itself: Its antigen is currently unknown. One end of the junction is discordant with germline, which a read error may explain.

This TCR came from a female donor with Graves disease. The chain has TRBV11-3 and TRBJ1-1; maybe TRBD1 (5 bases). Material: peripheral blood mononuclear cells (PBMCs), obtained when the disease was refractory, from a patient treated with antithyroid drugs. CDR3 sequence: CASSPSGGNGEQYF. As DNA, the CDR3 is TGTGCCAGCAGCCCCTCTGGGGGGAACGGCGAGCAGTACTTT.